This TCR beta chain was recovered during a study of blood T cell repertoires in COVID-19. Overall study context: T cells, B-cell-depleted T cells, or PBMCs provided the cDNA or gDNA that served as material.

Trimming cost V 2 bases and J 5 bases, with 13 bases left between them. From germline, CDR1 is SGHTA and CDR2 FQGTGA. The CDR3 length is 14 residues. In the original workflow: For nucleated cells, counts were estimated from reference gene primer amplification. TCRdb's copy holds only in-frame clones and misses some; the assay was immunoSEQ multiplex PCR. Clone size and V and J calls were adopted from that table, with D and trimming inferred from the DNA. In the table there are roughly 390,000 clones, 70% to 90% of which are singletons. This clonotype originated in a woman aged 25 to 39 with COVID-19, enrolled during active disease. The rearrangement links TRBV7-3 to TRBJ2-7; D possibly corresponds to TRBD2 (6 bases). Sequences were obtained from peripheral blood. The CDR3 nucleotides are TGTGCCAGCAGCTTAGGCGGGGTAGGACACGAGCAGTACTTC. Translating it yields CASSLGGVGHEQYF.